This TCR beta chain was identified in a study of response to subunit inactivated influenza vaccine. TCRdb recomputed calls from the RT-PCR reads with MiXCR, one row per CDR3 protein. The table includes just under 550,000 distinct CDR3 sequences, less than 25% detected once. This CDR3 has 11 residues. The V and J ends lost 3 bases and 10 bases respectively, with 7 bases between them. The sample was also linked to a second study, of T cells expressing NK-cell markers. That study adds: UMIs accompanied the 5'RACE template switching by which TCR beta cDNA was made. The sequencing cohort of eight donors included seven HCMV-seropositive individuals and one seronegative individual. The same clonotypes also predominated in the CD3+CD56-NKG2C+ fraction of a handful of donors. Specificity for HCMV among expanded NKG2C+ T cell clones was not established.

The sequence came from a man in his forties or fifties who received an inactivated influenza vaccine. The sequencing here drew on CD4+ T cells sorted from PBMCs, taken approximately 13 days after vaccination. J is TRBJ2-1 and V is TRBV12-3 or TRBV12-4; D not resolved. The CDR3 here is CASSLYEEQFF. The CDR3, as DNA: TGTGCCAGCAGTTTGTACGAAGAGCAGTTCTTC.